This TCR beta chain was obtained from a study of blood T cell repertoires in COVID-19. Participants had their cohort set by participant-reported clinical history. Sequencing used immunoSEQ multiplex PCR; TCRdb keeps in-frame clones, though not all of them. The table shows 250,000 or so clones, with about 83% occurring only once. This CDR3 is built from 15 residues. Losses at the gene ends were 3 bases for V and 8 bases for J; bases not matched to a gene: 8. Germline CDR1 LNHDA, CDR2 SQIVND (reference sequence). Specimen: PBMCs or T cells enriched from blood (not recorded which). The chain joins TRBV19 to TRBJ1-4, with 8 bases matching TRBD1. The sequence derives from a woman in her forties who had been exposed to COVID-19. Here the CDR3 DNA reads TGTGCCAGTAGTATCGGGCAGGGGGCCCAAGAAAAACTGTTTTTT. It codes for CASSIGQGAQEKLFF.